A selection of T cell receptor beta chains follows, all from one sample in a study of T cell responses to AZD1222 COVID-19 vaccine. Using immunoSEQ multiplex PCR, the repertoire was profiled, and TCRdb retains in-frame clones only, with some absent. Of 100,000 to 150,000 clones detected, around 85% appear once; the ten largest clones hold roughly 9.1%. The sequencing used peripheral blood, collected on day 0 of AZD1222 vaccination. The source of these receptors is an adult in good health. CDR3s include the opening cysteine and the closing phenylalanine or tryptophan. A D gene is named only where the DNA matches it firmly. Clone size is not always given. Where it is, it says once, few, many or a class for expanded clones.

d_gene: NA; j_gene: TRBJ2-2; abundance: NA; v_gene: TRBV11-3; CDR3aa: CASSRDRFRSGTGELFF; CDR3nt: TGTGCCAGCAGTCGTGACAGGTTTCGGTCGGGCACCGGGGAGCTGTTTTTT
d_gene: TRBD1; j_gene: TRBJ1-6; abundance: few; v_gene: TRBV5-6; CDR3aa: CASSLGDRASPLHF; CDR3nt: TGTGCCAGCAGCTTGGGGGACAGGGCTTCACCCCTCCACTTT
d_gene: NA; j_gene: TRBJ1-1; abundance: NA; v_gene: TRBV7-9; CDR3aa: CASSLGAGLRLAEAFF; CDR3nt: TGTGCCAGCAGCTTAGGGGCGGGTTTACGGTTAGCTGAAGCTTTCTTT
d_gene: NA; j_gene: TRBJ1-2; abundance: NA; v_gene: TRBV7-2; CDR3aa: CASSLGRERGYTF; CDR3nt: TGTGCCAGCAGCTTAGGCAGGGAACGCGGCTACACCTTC
d_gene: NA; j_gene: TRBJ2-3; abundance: NA; v_gene: TRBV10-1; CDR3aa: CASSETSKDTQYF; CDR3nt: TGCGCCAGCAGTGAGACTAGCAAGGATACGCAGTATTTT
d_gene: NA; j_gene: TRBJ2-5; abundance: NA; v_gene: TRBV7-2; CDR3aa: CASSLNKGQETQYF; CDR3nt: TGTGCCAGCAGCTTAAACAAAGGGCAAGAGACCCAGTACTTC
d_gene: NA; j_gene: TRBJ1-4; abundance: once; v_gene: TRBV9; CDR3aa: CASSVVPAWGEKLFF; CDR3nt: TGTGCCAGCAGCGTAGTTCCGGCCTGGGGTGAAAAACTGTTTTTT
d_gene: NA; j_gene: TRBJ2-7; abundance: NA; v_gene: TRBV5-1; CDR3aa: CASSFSQALTYEQYF; CDR3nt: TGCGCCAGCAGCTTTTCACAAGCCTTGACCTACGAGCAGTACTTC
d_gene: NA; j_gene: TRBJ1-1; abundance: NA; v_gene: TRBV7-9; CDR3aa: CASNPAKGKDTEAFF; CDR3nt: TGTGCCAGCAATCCCGCGAAAGGGAAGGACACTGAAGCTTTCTTT
d_gene: NA; j_gene: TRBJ2-5; abundance: NA; v_gene: TRBV3-1/TRBV3-2; CDR3aa: CASRQRTSGETQYF; CDR3nt: TGTGCCAGCAGACAAAGGACATCAGGAGAGACCCAGTACTTC
d_gene: TRBD2; j_gene: TRBJ2-2; abundance: NA; v_gene: TRBV19; CDR3aa: CASSKGLAGGENTGELFF; CDR3nt: TGTGCCAGTAGTAAGGGACTAGCGGGAGGGGAGAACACCGGGGAGCTGTTTTTT
d_gene: TRBD2; j_gene: TRBJ2-7; abundance: NA; v_gene: TRBV7-2; CDR3aa: CASRKREPSYEQYF; CDR3nt: TGTGCCAGCAGAAAGCGGGAGCCCTCCTACGAGCAGTACTTC
d_gene: TRBD1; j_gene: TRBJ1-1; abundance: NA; v_gene: TRBV7-3; CDR3aa: CASSLDRGNTEAFF; CDR3nt: TGTGCCAGCAGCTTAGACAGGGGGAACACTGAAGCTTTCTTT
d_gene: TRBD2; j_gene: TRBJ2-7; abundance: NA; v_gene: TRBV9; CDR3aa: CASSGLAGTENYEQYF; CDR3nt: TGTGCCAGCAGCGGACTAGCGGGAACGGAAAACTACGAGCAGTACTTC
d_gene: NA; j_gene: TRBJ1-1; abundance: NA; v_gene: TRBV30; CDR3aa: CAYRELNTEAFF; CDR3nt: TGTGCCTACCGGGAACTGAACACTGAAGCTTTCTTT
d_gene: NA; j_gene: TRBJ1-4; abundance: NA; v_gene: TRBV2; CDR3aa: CASNLRAATNEKLFF; CDR3nt: TGTGCCAGCAACCTCCGGGCGGCAACTAATGAAAAACTGTTTTTT
d_gene: NA; j_gene: TRBJ1-4; abundance: once; v_gene: TRBV4-2; CDR3aa: CASSQGEGVWEKLFF; CDR3nt: TGTGCCAGCAGCCAAGGGGAAGGGGTTTGGGAAAAACTGTTTTTT
d_gene: TRBD2; j_gene: TRBJ2-2; abundance: NA; v_gene: TRBV5-1; CDR3aa: CASSLELASSGELFF; CDR3nt: TGCGCCAGCAGCTTGGAACTAGCGTCCTCCGGGGAGCTGTTTTTT